This T cell receptor (beta chain) was identified during a study of shared clonotypes between healthy human individuals. Background on the study: Contributing individuals were a couple of females and three males aged 18 to 49.

Profiling relied on immunoSEQ multiplex PCR, and the TCRdb table lists in-frame clones only, not all of them. The top ten hold roughly 0.13% of the sample, which has some 2,100,000 clones, approximately 95% seen once. Germline-derived CDR1 and CDR2 are GTSNPN and SVGIG (reference sequence). This CDR3 region has 13 residues. V was cut by 6 bases and J by 3 bases, with 9 bases left in between. Sequences were obtained from naive CD4+ T cells sorted from blood. The subset: CD45RA+ positively selected. This chain connects TRBV30 to TRBJ1-6; D call uncertain. This receptor was identified in a man aged 18 to 29 in good health. The CDR3 DNA reads as TGTGCCTGCTCTGGAAGCTATAATTCACCCCTCCACTTT. As protein: CACSGSYNSPLHF.